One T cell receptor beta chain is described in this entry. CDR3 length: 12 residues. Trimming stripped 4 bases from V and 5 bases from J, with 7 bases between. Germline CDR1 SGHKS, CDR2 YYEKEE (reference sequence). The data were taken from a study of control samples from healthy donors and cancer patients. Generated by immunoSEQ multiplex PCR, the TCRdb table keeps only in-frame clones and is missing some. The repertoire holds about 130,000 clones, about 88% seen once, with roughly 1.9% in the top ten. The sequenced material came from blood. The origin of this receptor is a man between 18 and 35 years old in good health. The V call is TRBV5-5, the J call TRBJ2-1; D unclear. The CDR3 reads CASSPANNEQFF. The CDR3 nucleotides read TGTGCCAGCAGCCCAGCCAACAATGAGCAGTTCTTC.